This TCR beta chain is from a study of siplizumab effects on memory and regulatory T cells. Overall study results and limits: Under siplizumab, an average roughly 63% of mappable alloreactive CD4+ clones were Treg-derived, compared with 25% to 30% in controls. In the presence of siplizumab, alloreactive sequences traceable to unstimulated CD4+ memory cells were significantly reduced.

Per individual sample, about 97,000 TCR templates were assayed. Here immunoSEQ multiplex PCR was the method, and the copy in TCRdb shows in-frame clones only, minus some. The table lists around 65,000 clones, around 79% of them singletons. Trimming pared 3 bases from V and 10 bases from J, leaving 18 bases between. Germline CDR1 is KGHSH and CDR2 is LQKENI. This CDR3 comprises 14 residues. Concerning this clone: The antigen is unknown.

The clonotype was recovered from a human donor in good health. Sequenced sample: memory CD4+ T cells sorted from blood. The chain has TRBV18 and TRBJ1-1; weak D call: TRBD1 (5 bases). The CDR3 region has the DNA TGTGCCAGCTCACCCGGGGGGAGGGCAGAATCAGCTTTCTTT. Encoded protein: CASSPGGRAESAFF.